This TCR beta chain was documented in a study of beta chain features in type 1 diabetes. Every bit of the isolated RNA underwent reverse transcription, so sequencing read expressed TCRB transcripts. It was found that naive, central memory and regulatory T cell samples averaged around 3.5 million reads. TCRdb keeps only in-frame clones here, not all; method: immunoSEQ multiplex PCR. Of more than 250,000 clones in the sample, approximately 20% were seen once. Trimming left V 0 bases short and J 4 bases short, with 12 bases between. Germline loops: CDR1 LNHNV, CDR2 YYDKDF (reference sequence). The CDR3 runs 15 residues. General study points: Across all four CD4+ subsets, people with type 1 diabetes showed modestly shorter TCRB CDR3s. The naive, central memory and Treg TCRB repertoires of patients appeared to be more similar to one another than those of healthy donors. PCR might show a preference for shorter templates, equally across patients and controls.

Remarks on this clone: Its antigen remains unidentified.

Sequencing was carried out using naive CD4+ T cells from blood. The sequence came from a woman aged 40 to 50 with type 1 diabetes. The chain has TRBV15 and TRBJ1-2; possibly TRBD1 for D (5 bases). In nucleotides, the CDR3 is TGTGCCACCAGCAGAGAAATTACCCAGGGCTATGGCTACACCTTC. This translates into CATSREITQGYGYTF.